This T cell receptor beta chain was observed in a study of T cells in localized non-small cell lung cancer. This table comes from immunoSEQ multiplex PCR, and its TCRdb copy is limited to in-frame clones, with some not included. The repertoire holds 11,000 or so clones, with roughly 84% as singletons. The V end was cut by 5 bases, the J end by 4 bases, with 5 bases between. Germline CDR1 MDHEN, CDR2 SYDVKM. CDR3 length: 11 residues. As concerns this clone: Its target is unknown.

General observations from the study: Higher adjacent-lung clonality was associated with shorter survival.

Sequences were derived from peripheral blood, sampled before any cancer treatment. V gene TRBV28 combines with J gene TRBJ1-1, with unresolved D. This sequence originates from a male donor older than 55 with stage I lung adenocarcinoma. CDR3 sequence (DNA): TGTGCCAGCAGTACCGTCACTGAAGCTTTCTTT. Protein product: CASSTVTEAFF.